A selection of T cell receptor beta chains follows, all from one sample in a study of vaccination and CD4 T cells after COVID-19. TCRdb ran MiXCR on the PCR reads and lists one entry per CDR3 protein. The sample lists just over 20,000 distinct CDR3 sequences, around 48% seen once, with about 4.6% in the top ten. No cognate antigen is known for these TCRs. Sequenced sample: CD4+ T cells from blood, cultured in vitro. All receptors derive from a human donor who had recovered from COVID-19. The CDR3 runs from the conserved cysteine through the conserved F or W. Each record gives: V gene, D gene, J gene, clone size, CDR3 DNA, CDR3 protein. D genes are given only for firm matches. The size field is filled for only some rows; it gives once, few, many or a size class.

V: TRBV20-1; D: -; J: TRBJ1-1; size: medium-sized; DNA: TGCAGTGCTAGTAGGGGGATGAACACTGAAGCTTTCTTT; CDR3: CSASRGMNTEAFF
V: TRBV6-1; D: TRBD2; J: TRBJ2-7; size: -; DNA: TGTGCCAGCAGTGGCTCACTAGCGGGAATTGTGCACGAGCAGTACTTC; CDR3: CASSGSLAGIVHEQYF
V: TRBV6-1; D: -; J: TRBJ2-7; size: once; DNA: TGTGCCAGCAGTCCGGGGTACTCCTACGAGCAGTACTTC; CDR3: CASSPGYSYEQYF
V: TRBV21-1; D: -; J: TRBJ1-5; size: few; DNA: TGTGCCAGCAGCAAAGGGGGGGGGATGGGAGGACAGCCCCAGCATTTT; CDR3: CASSKGGGMGGQPQHF
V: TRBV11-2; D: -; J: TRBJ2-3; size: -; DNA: TGTGCCAGCAGGGAGGTAGATACGCAGTATTTT; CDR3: CASREVDTQYF
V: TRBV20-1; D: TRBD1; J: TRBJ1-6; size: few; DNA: TGCAGTGCTAGAGATAGTCTAGGACAGGGCTTGACACCCCTCCACTTT; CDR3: CSARDSLGQGLTPLHF
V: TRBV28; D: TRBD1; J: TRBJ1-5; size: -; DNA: TGTGCCAGCAGTTTAGACAGGGGGGGCAATCAGCCCCAGCATTTT; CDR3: CASSLDRGGNQPQHF
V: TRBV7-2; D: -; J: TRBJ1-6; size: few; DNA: TGTGCCAGCAGCCCCACGACCGCCGCCCCCCTCCACTTT; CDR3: CASSPTTAAPLHF
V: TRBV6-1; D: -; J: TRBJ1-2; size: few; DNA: TGTGCCAGCAGTGAATTTACAGGGAACTATGGCTACACCTTC; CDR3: CASSEFTGNYGYTF
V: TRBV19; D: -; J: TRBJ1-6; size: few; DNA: TGTGCCAGTAGTATTGAAGGGGTTAATAATTCACCCCTCCACTTT; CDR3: CASSIEGVNNSPLHF
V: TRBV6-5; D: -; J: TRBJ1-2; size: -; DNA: TGTGCCAGCAGTTCCGTCGGGAGCGCCAACTATGGCTACACCTTC; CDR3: CASSSVGSANYGYTF
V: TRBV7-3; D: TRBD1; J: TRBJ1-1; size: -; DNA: TGTGCCAGCAGCTTCAGGGGGCAGGGCACTGAAGCTTTCTTT; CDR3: CASSFRGQGTEAFF
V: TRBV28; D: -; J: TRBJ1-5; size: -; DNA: TGTGCCAGCAGTGCGTGGGGGGGGATGGATCAGCCCCAGCATTTT; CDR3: CASSAWGGMDQPQHF
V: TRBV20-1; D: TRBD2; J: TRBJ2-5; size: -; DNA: TGCAGTGCTAGAGATGGGGTCGCGGGGGACCAGTACTTC; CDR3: CSARDGVAGDQYF
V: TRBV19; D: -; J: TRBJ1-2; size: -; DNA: TGTGCCAGTAGTATATCGACAGCCTATGGCTACACCTTC; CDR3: CASSISTAYGYTF
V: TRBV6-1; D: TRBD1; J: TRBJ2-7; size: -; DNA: TGTGCCAGCAGTGTGGACAGGGGTTACGAGCAGTACTTC; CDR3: CASSVDRGYEQYF
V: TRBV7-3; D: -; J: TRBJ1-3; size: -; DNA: TGTGCCAGCAGCTTAAATGGTGGGGGCCGGGGAAACACCATATATTTT; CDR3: CASSLNGGGRGNTIYF
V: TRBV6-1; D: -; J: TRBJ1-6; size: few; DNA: TGTGCCAGCAACACCCCGAAAGTGGGGGGATCACCCCTCCACTTT; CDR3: CASNTPKVGGSPLHF
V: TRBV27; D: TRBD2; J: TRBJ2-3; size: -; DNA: TGTGCCAGCAGTGACCCCGGGACTAGCGGGACAGATACGCAGTATTTT; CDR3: CASSDPGTSGTDTQYF
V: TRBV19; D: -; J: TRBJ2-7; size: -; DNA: TGTGCCAGTAATGGCGGGCGGGGATACGAGCAGTACTTC; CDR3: CASNGGRGYEQYF
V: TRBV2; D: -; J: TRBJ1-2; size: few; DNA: TGTGCCAGCAGGGAGGACAGCGCCTATGGCTACACCTTC; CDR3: CASREDSAYGYTF
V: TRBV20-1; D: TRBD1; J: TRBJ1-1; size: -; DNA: TGCAGTGCTTCGGACAGGGGTTGGACTGAAGCTTTCTTT; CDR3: CSASDRGWTEAFF
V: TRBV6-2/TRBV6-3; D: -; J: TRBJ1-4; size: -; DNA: TGTGCCAGCAGCCGCTACACAGCAACTAATGAAAAACTGTTTTTT; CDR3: CASSRYTATNEKLFF
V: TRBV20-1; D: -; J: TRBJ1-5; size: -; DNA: TGCAGTGCTAGAAATTCAGGGATTCAGCCCCAGCATTTT; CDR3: CSARNSGIQPQHF
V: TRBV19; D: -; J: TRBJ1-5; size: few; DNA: TGTGCCAGTACTGCCGGGGCCCGCAATCAGCCCCAGCATTTT; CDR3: CASTAGARNQPQHF
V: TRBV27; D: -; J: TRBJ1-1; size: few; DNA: TGTGCCAGCAGTGAGCAGGGTCGGGACACTGAAGCTTTCTTT; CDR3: CASSEQGRDTEAFF
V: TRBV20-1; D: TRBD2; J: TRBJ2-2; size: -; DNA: TGCAGTGCTAGATCCTTAGCGGGAGGAACATACGGGGAGCTGTTTTTT; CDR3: CSARSLAGGTYGELFF
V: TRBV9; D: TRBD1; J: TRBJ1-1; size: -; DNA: TGTGCCAGCAGCCCAGGGGGGGACACTGAAGCTTTCTTT; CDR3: CASSPGGDTEAFF
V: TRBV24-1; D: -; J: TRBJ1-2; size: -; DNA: TGTGCCACCAGTGAGCCTGACGGAAGTTCTAACTATGGCTACACCTTC; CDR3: CATSEPDGSSNYGYTF
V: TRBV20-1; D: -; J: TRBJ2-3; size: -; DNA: TGCAGTGCTCGGGACCAGTTAAACACAGATACGCAGTATTTT; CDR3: CSARDQLNTDTQYF
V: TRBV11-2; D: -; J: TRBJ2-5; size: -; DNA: TGTGCCAGCAGCTTAGGGTACCAAGAGACCCAGTACTTC; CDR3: CASSLGYQETQYF
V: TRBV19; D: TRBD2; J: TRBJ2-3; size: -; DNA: TGTGCCACCTCTAGCGGGAGGGTGGCCGATACGCAGTATTTT; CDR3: CATSSGRVADTQYF
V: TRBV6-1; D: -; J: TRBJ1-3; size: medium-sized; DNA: TGTGCCAGCAGTAGAGAAATGGATGGAAACACCATATATTTT; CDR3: CASSREMDGNTIYF
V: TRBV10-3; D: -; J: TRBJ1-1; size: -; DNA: TGTGCCATCAGTGAGGGGGCCTACACTGAAGCTTTCTTT; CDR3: CAISEGAYTEAFF
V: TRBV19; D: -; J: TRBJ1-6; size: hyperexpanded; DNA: TGTGCCAGTAGTCGGGACATAGAGGAAGACGGCTATAATTCACCCCTCCACTTT; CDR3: CASSRDIEEDGYNSPLHF
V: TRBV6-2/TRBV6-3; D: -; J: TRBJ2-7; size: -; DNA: TGTGCCAGCAGTTTTCCAACCTACGAGCAGTACTTC; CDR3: CASSFPTYEQYF
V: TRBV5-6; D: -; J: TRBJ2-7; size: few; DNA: TGTGCCAGCAGCGCGTATACCCCAGGCCTGGGTGAGCAGTACTTC; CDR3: CASSAYTPGLGEQYF
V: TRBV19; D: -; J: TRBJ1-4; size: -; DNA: TGTGCCAGTAGTACCACCGGGACGCCCCTCGAAAAACTGTTTTTT; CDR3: CASSTTGTPLEKLFF
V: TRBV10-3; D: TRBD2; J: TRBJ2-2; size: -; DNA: TGTGCCATCAGTGAGCACGGTAGCGGGGGGGCCGGTCCCGGGGAGCTGTTTTTT; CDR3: CAISEHGSGGAGPGELFF
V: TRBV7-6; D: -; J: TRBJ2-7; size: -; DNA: TGTGCCAGCAGCTTAGCCTCCAGGGATGAGCAGTACTTC; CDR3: CASSLASRDEQYF
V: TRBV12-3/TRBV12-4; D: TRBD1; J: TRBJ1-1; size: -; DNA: TGTGCCAGCAGTTTAGGACAGGGGGTAACTGAAGCTTTCTTT; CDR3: CASSLGQGVTEAFF
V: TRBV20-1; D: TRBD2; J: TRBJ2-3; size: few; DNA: TGCAGTGCTAGCACTAGCGGGGGGGCCGGAGATACGCAGTATTTT; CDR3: CSASTSGGAGDTQYF
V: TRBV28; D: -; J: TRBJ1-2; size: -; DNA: TGTGCCAGCAGTCCGATCGGGACAACTTACGGCTACACCTTC; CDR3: CASSPIGTTYGYTF
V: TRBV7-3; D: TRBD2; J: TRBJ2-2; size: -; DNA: TGTGCCAGCAGTGCGACTAGCGGGGCCCCGAACACCGGGGAGCTGTTTTTT; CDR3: CASSATSGAPNTGELFF
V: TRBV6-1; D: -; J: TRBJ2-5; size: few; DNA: TGTGCCAGCAGTGCTTTGAGCGAGACCCAGTACTTC; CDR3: CASSALSETQYF
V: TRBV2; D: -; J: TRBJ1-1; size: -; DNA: TGTGCCAGCAGTGAAGCTCGGAAGGCTTTCTTT; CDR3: CASSEARKAFF
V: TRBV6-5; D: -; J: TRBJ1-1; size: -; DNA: TGTGCCAGCAGTTACTTCGGACGGATGAACACTGAAGCTTTCTTT; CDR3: CASSYFGRMNTEAFF
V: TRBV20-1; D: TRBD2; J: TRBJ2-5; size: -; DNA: TGCAGTGCTATCGGGGGGACCGCCGTAGAGACCCAGTACTTC; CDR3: CSAIGGTAVETQYF
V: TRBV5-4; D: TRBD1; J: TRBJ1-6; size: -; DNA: TGTGCCAGCAGCCCAGGACAGGGCGGGAATTCACCCCTCCACTTT; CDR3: CASSPGQGGNSPLHF
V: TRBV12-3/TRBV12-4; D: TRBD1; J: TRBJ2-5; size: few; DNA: TGTGCCAGCAGTTCGAACAGGGGCTCACAGTACTTC; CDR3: CASSSNRGSQYF
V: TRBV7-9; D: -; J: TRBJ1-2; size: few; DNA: TGTGCCAGCAGCTGGGGCGGGGGCGCCGACTATGGCTACACCTTC; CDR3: CASSWGGGADYGYTF
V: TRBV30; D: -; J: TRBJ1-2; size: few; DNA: TGTGCCTGGAGTGTATCCAGGGTGGGCTATGGCTACACCTTC; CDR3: CAWSVSRVGYGYTF
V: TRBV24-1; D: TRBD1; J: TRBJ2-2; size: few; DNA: TGTGCCACCTCGGACAGGCTCGACACCGGGGAGCTGTTTTTT; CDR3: CATSDRLDTGELFF
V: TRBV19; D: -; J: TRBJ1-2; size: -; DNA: TGTGCCAGTAGTAATCTTCGGGCGAACTATGGCTACACCTTC; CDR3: CASSNLRANYGYTF
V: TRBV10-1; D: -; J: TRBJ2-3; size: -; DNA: TGCGCCAGCAGTGAGGGCAGGGACACAGATACGCAGTATTTT; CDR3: CASSEGRDTDTQYF
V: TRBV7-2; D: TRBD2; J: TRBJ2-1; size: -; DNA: TGTGCCAGCAGCCCTCCGAGCGGGGGGTCCTACAATGAGCAGTTCTTC; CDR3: CASSPPSGGSYNEQFF
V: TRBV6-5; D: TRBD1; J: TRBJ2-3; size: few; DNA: TGTGCCAGCAGTTCCTCAGGGGGAGATACGCAGTATTTT; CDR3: CASSSSGGDTQYF
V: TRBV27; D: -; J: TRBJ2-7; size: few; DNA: TGTGCCAGCAGTCCGCTAGGTCTAGCGCCAGTTTACGAGCAGTACTTC; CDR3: CASSPLGLAPVYEQYF
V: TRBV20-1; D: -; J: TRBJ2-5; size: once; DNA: TGCAGTGCAGGAACTCTAAACCCTCAAGAGACCCAGTACTTC; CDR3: CSAGTLNPQETQYF
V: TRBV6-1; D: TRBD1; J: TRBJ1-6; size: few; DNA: TGTGCCAGCAGCCCGGACAGGGGCTGGAGCTCCTATAATTCACCCCTCCACTTT; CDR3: CASSPDRGWSSYNSPLHF